A single sample gave rise to the 15 T cell receptor beta chains below, sequenced in a study of OX40 agonist ivuxolimab in advanced cancers. Here immunoSEQ multiplex PCR was the method, and the copy in TCRdb shows in-frame clones only, minus some. The sample has about 28,000 clones; less than 90% are singletons. The sequencing here drew on CD4+ or CD8+ T cells sorted from blood, taken in a trial of the OX40 agonist ivuxolimab. Source of these receptors: an adult with an advanced solid tumor such as melanoma, head and neck, liver or kidney cancer.

This chain joins TRBV12-5 and TRBJ1-2; D remains unclear. Between the trimmed V and J ends, which lost 3 bases and 5 bases, there was a span of 10 bases. CDR3 length equals 13 residues. Germline CDR1 is LGHNT and CDR2 is FRNRAP. The CDR3 nucleotides read TGTGCTAGTGGTTTATCGGCGGGATATGGCTACACCTTC. It translates to CASGLSAGYGYTF.

Only a few counts were recorded for this clone. This rearrangement joins TRBV6-6 to TRBJ2-5, with D unresolved. The length of the CDR3 is 12 residues. The germline CDR1 and CDR2 sequences are MNHNY and SVGAGI (reference sequence). V shed 0 bases and J shed 5 bases, with 4 bases lying between them. The CDR3: CASSYSFETQYF. CDR3 nucleotide sequence: TGTGCCAGCAGTTACTCGTTCGAGACCCAGTACTTC.

The chain combines TRBV2 with TRBJ2-7; either TRBD1 or TRBD2 may supply D (7 bases each). The CDR3 totals 16 residues. The germline gives CDR1 SNHLY, CDR2 FYNNEI. V shed 7 bases and J shed 1 base, with 20 bases lying between them. CDR3 sequence reads: CASTMTGRELSYEQYF. The CDR3 DNA sequence: TGTGCCAGCACCATGACAGGGAGGGAACTTTCCTACGAGCAGTACTTC.

The gene calls are TRBV4-1 and TRBJ2-1; the match to TRBD2 covers 9 bases. This CDR3 comprises 16 residues. V trimming: 0 bases; J trimming: 8 bases; junction bases outside the gene matches: 8. Germline V gene data show CDR1 as MGHRA and CDR2 as YSYEKL. This CDR3 reads CASSQDHGTSYDEQFF. In DNA form, the CDR3 reads TGCGCCAGCAGCCAAGATCATGGGACTAGCTATGATGAGCAGTTCTTC.

The chain uses TRBV25-1 and TRBJ2-1, with D possibly being TRBD1 (5 bases). The V end was cut by 8 bases, the J end by 7 bases, with 12 bases between. CDR3 size: 12 residues. Germline V gene data show CDR1 as MGHDK and CDR2 as SYGVNS. The chain's CDR3 is CASGRGLNEQFF. The CDR3 coding sequence is TGTGCCAGCGGAAGGGGCCTGAATGAGCAGTTCTTC.

The chain combines TRBV4-3 with TRBJ2-7, with D perhaps being TRBD1 or TRBD2 (5 bases each). V lost 4 bases and J 0 bases, leaving 13 bases between the germline ends. This CDR3 has 15 amino acids. CDR1 is LGHNA, CDR2 YSLEER, per germline. CDR3 protein: CASSPGTGTSYEQYF. The CDR3 coding sequence is TGCGCCAGCAGCCCCGGGACGGGGACCTCCTACGAGCAGTACTTC.

The chain carries TRBV7-9 and TRBJ1-1; D is unresolved. Germline loops: CDR1 SEHNR, CDR2 FQNEAQ (reference sequence). CDR3 size: 12 residues. Trimming shortened V by 10 bases and J by 4 bases, and 13 bases separated the two germline ends. The chain's CDR3 is CATQEYGTEAFF. The CDR3 DNA is TGTGCCACCCAGGAGTACGGCACTGAAGCTTTCTTT.

The rearrangement links TRBV6-5 to TRBJ2-5, with 9 nucleotides matching TRBD2. The CDR3 sequence is 14 residues long. V was clipped by 11 bases and J by 2 bases; unmatched bases: 9. In germline, CDR1 is MNHEY, CDR2 SVGAGI. In DNA form, the CDR3 reads TGTGCCGCCCGCGGGGGGGACCCTCAAGAGACCCAGTACTTC. Protein sequence: CAARGGDPQETQYF.

This clone was picked up a small number of times. The genes are TRBV2 and TRBJ1-2; the D is unclear. Germline V CDR1 and CDR2: SNHLY, FYNNEI. The ends were cut back, 5 bases at V and 6 bases at J, with 13 bases in the middle. This CDR3 spans 13 amino acids. CDR3 region: CASSLRGADGYTF. The CDR3 region has the DNA TGTGCCAGCAGTTTACGCGGAGCTGATGGCTACACCTTC.

This clone was seen only once. One end of the junction fails to match germline, which may point to a read error. This chain connects TRBV7-2 to TRBJ1-5; D is unclear. The CDR3 spans 15 residues. The germline gives CDR1 SGHTA, CDR2 FQGNSA. The CDR3 is CAGSARASSNQPQHF. The CDR3 nucleotides read TGTGCCGGCAGCGCCCGAGCTAGTAGCAATCAGCCCCAGCATTTT.

The chain combines TRBV6-6 with TRBJ1-5, with no clear D. Germline V lookup: CDR1 MNHNY, CDR2 SVGAGI (reference sequence). The CDR3 totals 14 residues. Trimming shortened V by 5 bases and J by 3 bases, and 11 bases separated the two germline ends. CDR3 sequence: CASSRGDLNQPQHF. The CDR3 bases are TGTGCCAGCAGTCGCGGAGACCTCAATCAGCCCCAGCATTTT.

This rearrangement joins TRBV28 to TRBJ1-5, with 10 positions matching TRBD1. The ends lost 3 bases at V and 0 bases at J; junction bases unmatched: 8. The V gene's germline CDR1 is MDHEN and CDR2 SYDVKM. CDR3 length: 18 amino acids. The CDR3 region has the DNA TGTGCCAGCAGTTTCCCTGGGACAGGGGAATATAGCAATCAGCCCCAGCATTTT. This gives the protein CASSFPGTGEYSNQPQHF.

The rearrangement links TRBV4-1 to TRBJ2-3; a possible D gene is TRBD2 (6 bases). The CDR3 is 15 residues long. V lost 4 bases and J 2 bases, leaving 13 bases between the germline ends. Germline CDR1 is MGHRA and CDR2 is YSYEKL. CDR3 region: CASSPYSGTTDTQYF. The CDR3 bases are TGCGCCAGCAGCCCTTATAGCGGTACCACAGATACGCAGTATTTT.

This clone was observed once. The chain is built from TRBV28 and TRBJ1-1; TRBD1 matches at 8 bases. The CDR3 extends over 16 amino acids. Germline V gives CDR1 MDHEN, CDR2 SYDVKM. The V and J ends lost 7 bases and 1 base, in that order; junction bases with no gene match: 11. This CDR3 reads CASKTDREITNTEAFF. The CDR3 DNA reads as TGTGCCAGCAAGACGGACAGGGAGATTACGAACACTGAAGCTTTCTTT. The whole variable domain, filled in from reference TRBV28 and TRBJ1-1, reads DVKVTQSSRYLVKRTGEKVFLECVQDMDHENMFWYRQDPGLGLRLIYFSYDVKMKEKGDIPEGYSVSREKKERFSLILESASTNQTSMYLCASKTDREITNTEAFFGQGTRLTVV.

The chain joins TRBV6-1 to TRBJ2-7; tentatively, D is TRBD1 or TRBD2 (7 bases each). The CDR3 extends over 17 amino acids. Between the trimmed V and J ends, which lost 1 base and 3 bases, there was a span of 19 bases. The V gene's germline CDR1 is MNHNS and CDR2 SASEGT. This chain's CDR3 is CASSEDSRGGGLYEQYF. In DNA, the CDR3 is TGTGCCAGCAGTGAAGACTCAAGGGGAGGGGGCCTCTACGAGCAGTACTTC.